A selection of T cell receptor beta chains follows, all from one sample in a study of cytomegalovirus exposure and HLA in healthy donors. Data came from immunoSEQ multiplex PCR; TCRdb stores just in-frame clones and leaves some out. Of approximately 220,000 clones in the sample, 65% to 75% were seen once. The sequenced material came from PBMCs. The receptors derive from a woman aged 25 to 45 in good health and CMV-seronegative. The CDR3 runs from the conserved cysteine through the conserved F or W. A D gene is named only where the DNA matches it firmly. Clone sizes are given selectively: once, few, many, or a class where the clone is expanded.

J: TRBJ2-7
V: TRBV6-5
length: 15
D: TRBD2
size: .
CDR3: CASSYLSGGDYEQYF
DNA: TGTGCCAGCAGTTACCTCAGCGGGGGCGACTACGAGCAGTACTTC

J: TRBJ1-5
V: TRBV19
length: 13
D: .
size: .
CDR3: CASSRRGFQPQHF
DNA: TGTGCCAGTAGTAGACGAGGGTTCCAGCCCCAGCATTTT

J: TRBJ1-1
V: TRBV7-9
length: 15
D: TRBD1
size: .
CDR3: CASSHEQGGNTEAFF
DNA: TGTGCCAGCAGCCACGAACAGGGGGGGAACACTGAAGCTTTCTTT

J: TRBJ2-7
V: TRBV19
length: 14
D: .
size: .
CDR3: CASSMGARTYEQYF
DNA: TGTGCCAGTAGTATGGGGGCCAGAACCTACGAGCAGTACTTC

J: TRBJ2-7
V: TRBV5-4
length: 15
D: .
size: .
CDR3: CASSPDRTVAYEQYF
DNA: TGTGCCAGCAGCCCAGATCGGACAGTCGCCTACGAGCAGTACTTC

J: TRBJ1-1
V: TRBV7-2
length: 13
D: .
size: .
CDR3: CATTPRVNTEAFF
DNA: TGTGCCACCACTCCGAGGGTGAACACTGAAGCTTTCTTT

J: TRBJ2-6
V: TRBV5-1
length: 16
D: .
size: .
CDR3: CASSYVGGGGANVLTF
DNA: TGCGCCAGCAGCTACGTGGGTGGAGGTGGGGCCAACGTCCTGACTTTC

J: TRBJ2-2
V: TRBV6-5
length: 14
D: TRBD2
size: .
CDR3: CASQGLAESGELFF
DNA: TGTGCCAGTCAAGGACTAGCGGAGTCCGGGGAGCTGTTTTTT

J: TRBJ2-1
V: TRBV7-6
length: 16
D: TRBD1
size: .
CDR3: CASSLWGTGVRNEQFF
DNA: TGTGCCAGCAGCCTATGGGGGACAGGGGTTCGCAATGAGCAGTTCTTC

J: TRBJ1-5
V: TRBV2
length: 15
D: TRBD1
size: .
CDR3: CASSTDRAVNQPQHF
DNA: TGTGCCAGCAGTACCGACAGGGCTGTCAATCAGCCCCAGCATTTT

J: TRBJ2-3
V: TRBV18
length: 15
D: TRBD1
size: .
CDR3: CASSYDRGRADTQYF
DNA: TGTGCCAGCTCCTACGACAGGGGGCGTGCAGATACGCAGTATTTT

J: TRBJ1-1
V: TRBV5-1
length: 13
D: .
size: .
CDR3: CASSLNVETEAFF
DNA: TGCGCCAGCAGCTTGAATGTGGAGACTGAAGCTTTCTTT

J: TRBJ2-2
V: TRBV9
length: 15
D: .
size: few
CDR3: CASSVVSGSTGELFF
DNA: TGTGCCAGCAGCGTAGTAAGCGGCTCTACCGGGGAGCTGTTTTTT

J: TRBJ1-2
V: TRBV6-1
length: 13
D: .
size: .
CDR3: CASSERGGYGYTF
DNA: TGTGCCAGCAGTGAAAGGGGAGGGTATGGCTACACCTTC

J: TRBJ2-1
V: TRBV18
length: 20
D: TRBD1
size: .
CDR3: CASSPRQGAEADVTTNEQFF
DNA: TGTGCCAGCTCACCCAGGCAGGGGGCGGAGGCCGATGTCACTACGAATGAGCAGTTCTTC

J: TRBJ1-2
V: TRBV27
length: 14
D: TRBD1
size: .
CDR3: CASSREGASYGYTF
DNA: TGTGCCAGCAGTCGAGAGGGGGCGTCCTATGGCTACACCTTC